Many counts were recorded for the clone carrying this TCR beta chain. Antigen: not known. The CDR3 is made up of 16 amino acids. After removal of 5 bases from V and 2 bases from J, the junction contained 6 bases not matched to a gene. Germline V CDR1 and CDR2: MNHNS, SASEGT. The sample is drawn from a study of T-cell reconstitution after alpha-beta-depleted transplantation in children. Regarding the study as a whole: Surviving thymic progenitors and recipient T cells were the source of high TCRbeta diversity at day 60 in some patients. Newly produced T cells mostly provided counts and TCRbeta diversity after one year, as hyperexpanded clones declined. Where alpha-beta T cells came from about two months after transplant was reportedly several hundred expanded graft clones.

Using unique molecular identifiers, the investigators prepared the TCRbeta library. TCRdb reprocessed the PCR reads with MiXCR, giving one entry per CDR3 protein. The sample contains hundreds of thousands of distinct CDR3 sequences, roughly a tenth of which appear only once. The starting material was PBMCs, obtained before TCRalphabeta/CD19-depleted stem cell transplant. This clonotype originated in a boy less than two years old with acute myeloid leukemia, due to receive a stem cell transplant. The rearrangement uses TRBV6-1 and TRBJ2-2, with 9 bases that match TRBD1. The CDR3 sequence is CASSPRTGDNTGELFF. The CDR3 DNA reads TGTGCCAGCAGTCCACGGACAGGGGATAACACCGGGGAGCTGTTTTTT.